This T cell receptor beta chain was documented in a study of response to subunit inactivated influenza vaccine. Trimming at V came to 6 bases and at J to 5 bases, leaving 13 bases not matched to a gene. The CDR3 covers 15 residues. Per the germline V gene, CDR1 is SGHVS and CDR2 is FQNEAQ. One entry per CDR3 protein, called by TCRdb with MiXCR from the RT-PCR reads. The sample contains around 480,000 distinct CDR3 sequences, 9.5% to 13% of which appear only once. This clonotype was seen only a few times. Source: PBMCs from blood, taken more than 35 days after vaccination. This chain connects TRBV7-8 to TRBJ2-7, with TRBD1 identical over 7 bases. This TCR derives from a man in his fifties or sixties who received an inactivated influenza vaccine. The CDR3 protein is CASSSDRAPFHEQYF. In nucleotides, the CDR3 is TGTGCCAGCAGTTCTGACAGGGCCCCTTTCCACGAGCAGTACTTC.